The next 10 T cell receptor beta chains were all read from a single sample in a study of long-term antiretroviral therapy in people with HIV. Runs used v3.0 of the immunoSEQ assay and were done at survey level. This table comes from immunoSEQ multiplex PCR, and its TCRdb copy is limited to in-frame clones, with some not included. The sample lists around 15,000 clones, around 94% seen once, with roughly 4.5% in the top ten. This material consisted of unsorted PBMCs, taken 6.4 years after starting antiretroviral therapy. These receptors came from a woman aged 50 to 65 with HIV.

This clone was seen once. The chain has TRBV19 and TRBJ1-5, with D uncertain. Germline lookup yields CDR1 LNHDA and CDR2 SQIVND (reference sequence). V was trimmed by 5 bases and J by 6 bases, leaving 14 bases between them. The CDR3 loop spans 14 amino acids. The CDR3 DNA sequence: TGTGCCAGTAGTGTACGGGAGGCAGGTCAGCCCCAGCATTTT. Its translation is CASSVREAGQPQHF.

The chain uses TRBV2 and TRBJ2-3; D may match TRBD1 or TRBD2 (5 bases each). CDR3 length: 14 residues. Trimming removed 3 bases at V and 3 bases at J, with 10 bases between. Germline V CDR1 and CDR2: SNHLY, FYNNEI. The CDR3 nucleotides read TGTGCCAGCAGTGAGGTTGAGGGGACAGATACGCAGTATTTT. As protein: CASSEVEGTDTQYF.

The CDR3 nucleotides are TGTGCCAGCAGCTTAGGCTGGACAGGGGGTTCCGGGGAGCTGTTTTTT. Protein: CASSLGWTGGSGELFF. The chain is built from TRBV11-3 and TRBJ2-2; 10 nucleotides line up with TRBD1. The CDR3 has 16 residues. CDR1 is SGHNT and CDR2 is YENEEA in the germline V gene. The V gene end was trimmed by 1 base and the J gene end by 6 bases; junction bases not matched to a gene: 5.

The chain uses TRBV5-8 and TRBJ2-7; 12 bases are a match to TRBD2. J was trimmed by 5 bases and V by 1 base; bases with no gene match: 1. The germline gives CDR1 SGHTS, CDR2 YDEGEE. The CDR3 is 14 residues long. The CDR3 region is CASSLLAGGNEQYF. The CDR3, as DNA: TGTGCCAGCAGCTTGCTAGCGGGAGGGAACGAGCAGTACTTC.

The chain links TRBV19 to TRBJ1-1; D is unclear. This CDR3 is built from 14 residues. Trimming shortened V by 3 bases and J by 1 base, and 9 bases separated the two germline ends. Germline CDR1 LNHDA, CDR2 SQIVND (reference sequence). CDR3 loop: CASSIGVGNTEAFF. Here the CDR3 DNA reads TGTGCCAGTAGTATTGGGGTCGGGAACACTGAAGCTTTCTTT.

The CDR3 DNA reads TGTGCCAGCAGCTATTATCTCGACGGAATCTACGAGCAGTACTTC. This codes for CASSYYLDGIYEQYF. The chain employs TRBV6-5 and TRBJ2-7; no reliable D call. The germline V gene encodes CDR1 MNHEY and CDR2 SVGAGI. V lost 6 bases and J 3 bases, leaving 18 bases between the germline ends. CDR3 length: 15 amino acids.

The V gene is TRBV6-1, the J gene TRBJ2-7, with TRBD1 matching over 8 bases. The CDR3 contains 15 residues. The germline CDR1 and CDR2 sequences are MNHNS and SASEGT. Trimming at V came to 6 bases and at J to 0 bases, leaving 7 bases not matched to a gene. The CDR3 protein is CASRPGQASSYEQYF. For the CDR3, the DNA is TGTGCCAGCAGGCCGGGACAGGCCAGCTCCTACGAGCAGTACTTC.

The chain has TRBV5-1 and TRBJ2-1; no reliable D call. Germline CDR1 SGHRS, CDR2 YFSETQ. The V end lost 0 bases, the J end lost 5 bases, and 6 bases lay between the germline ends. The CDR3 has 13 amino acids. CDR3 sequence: CASSLAMDNEQFF. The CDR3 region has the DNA TGCGCCAGCAGCTTGGCCATGGACAATGAGCAGTTCTTC.

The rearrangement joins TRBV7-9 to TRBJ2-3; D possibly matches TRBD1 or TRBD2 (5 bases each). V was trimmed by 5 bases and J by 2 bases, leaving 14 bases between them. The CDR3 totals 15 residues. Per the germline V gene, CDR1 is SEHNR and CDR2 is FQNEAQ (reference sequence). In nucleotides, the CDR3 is TGTGCCAGCAGCACTCTAAGGGACCTCACAGATACGCAGTATTTT. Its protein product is CASSTLRDLTDTQYF.

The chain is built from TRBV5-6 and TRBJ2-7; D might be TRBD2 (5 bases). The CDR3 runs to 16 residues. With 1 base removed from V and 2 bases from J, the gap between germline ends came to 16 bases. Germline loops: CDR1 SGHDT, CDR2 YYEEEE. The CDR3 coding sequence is TGTGCCAGCAGCTTGCTTGGCGGGTATTTCCCCTACGAGCAGTACTTC. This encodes CASSLLGGYFPYEQYF.